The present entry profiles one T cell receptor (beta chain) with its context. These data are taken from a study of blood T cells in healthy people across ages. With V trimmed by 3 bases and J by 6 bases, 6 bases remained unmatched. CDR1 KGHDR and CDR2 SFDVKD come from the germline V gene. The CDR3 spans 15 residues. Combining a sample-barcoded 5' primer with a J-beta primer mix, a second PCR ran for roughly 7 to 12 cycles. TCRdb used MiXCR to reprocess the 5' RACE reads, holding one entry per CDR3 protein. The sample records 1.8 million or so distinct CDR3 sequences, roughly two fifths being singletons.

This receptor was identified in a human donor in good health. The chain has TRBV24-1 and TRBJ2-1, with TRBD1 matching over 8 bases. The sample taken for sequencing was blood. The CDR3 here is CATSDGGGQANEQFF. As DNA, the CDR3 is TGTGCCACCAGTGATGGAGGGGGACAGGCCAATGAGCAGTTCTTC.